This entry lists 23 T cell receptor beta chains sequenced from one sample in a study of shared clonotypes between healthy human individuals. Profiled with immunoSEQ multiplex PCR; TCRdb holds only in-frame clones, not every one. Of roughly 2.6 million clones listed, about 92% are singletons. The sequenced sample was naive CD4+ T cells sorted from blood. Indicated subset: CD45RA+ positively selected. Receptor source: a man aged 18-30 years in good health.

The CDR3 DNA follows: TGTGCCAGCAGTTACGGGCAGGACTATGGCTACACCTTC. Translated, it gives CASSYGQDYGYTF. V is TRBV6-5 and J is TRBJ1-2; D unclear. The CDR3 runs to 13 residues. The germline gives CDR1 MNHEY, CDR2 SVGAGI. Trimming removed 2 bases at V and 3 bases at J, with 7 bases between.

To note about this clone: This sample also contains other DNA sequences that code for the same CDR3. In DNA form, the CDR3 reads TGTGCCAGCAGCTTAGGGGGCACCGCGAACACCGGGGAGCTGTTTTTT. As protein: CASSLGGTANTGELFF. This chain joins TRBV5-4 and TRBJ2-2; TRBD1 matches 7 bases. J gave up 0 bases and V 2 bases, and 4 bases lay outside the gene matches. The CDR3 contains 16 residues. CDR1 and CDR2 from the germline V gene are SGHNT and YYREEE (reference sequence).

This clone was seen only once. CDR3 sequence (DNA): TGTGCCAGCAGCTTAGCTTTGCGGGACTATTCCTACGAGCAGTACTTC. It yields the protein CASSLALRDYSYEQYF. The V call is TRBV7-9, the J call TRBJ2-7; 7 positions match TRBD2. Germline CDR1 reads SEHNR; CDR2 reads FQNEAQ (reference sequence). V was pared by 0 bases and J by 1 base, with 6 bases of the junction left unmatched. This CDR3 is built from 16 residues.

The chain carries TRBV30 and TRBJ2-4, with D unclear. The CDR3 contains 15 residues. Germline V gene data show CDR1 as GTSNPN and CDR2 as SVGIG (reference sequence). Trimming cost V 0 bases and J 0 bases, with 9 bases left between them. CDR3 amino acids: CAWSVPGLAKNIQYF. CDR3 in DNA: TGTGCCTGGAGTGTACCCGGGTTAGCCAAAAACATTCAGTACTTC. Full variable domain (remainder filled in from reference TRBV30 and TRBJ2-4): SQTIHQWPATLVQPVGSPLSLECTVEGTSNPNLYWYRQAAGRGLQLLFYSVGIGQISSEVPQNLSASRPQDRQFILSSKKLLLSDSGFYLCAWSVPGLAKNIQYFGAGTRLSVL.

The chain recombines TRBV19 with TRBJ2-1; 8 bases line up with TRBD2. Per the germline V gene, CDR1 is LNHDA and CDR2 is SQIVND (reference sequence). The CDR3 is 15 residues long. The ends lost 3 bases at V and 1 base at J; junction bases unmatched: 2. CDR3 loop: CASSMGTRSYNEQFF. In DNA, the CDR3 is TGTGCCAGTAGTATGGGGACTAGGTCCTACAATGAGCAGTTCTTC.

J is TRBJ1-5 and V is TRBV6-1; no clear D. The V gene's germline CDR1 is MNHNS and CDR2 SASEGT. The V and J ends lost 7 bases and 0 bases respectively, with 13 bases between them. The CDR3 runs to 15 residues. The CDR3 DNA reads TGTGCCAGCAAGGAAACATTTAATAGCAATCAGCCCCAGCATTTT. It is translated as CASKETFNSNQPQHF.

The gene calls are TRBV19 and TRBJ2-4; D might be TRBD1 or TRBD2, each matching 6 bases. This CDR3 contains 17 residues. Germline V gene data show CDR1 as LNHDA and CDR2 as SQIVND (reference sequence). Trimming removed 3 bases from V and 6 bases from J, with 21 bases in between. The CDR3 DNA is TGTGCCAGTAGTATTCGGGGGCTGCGGGACGACCTAAACATTCAGTACTTC. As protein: CASSIRGLRDDLNIQYF.

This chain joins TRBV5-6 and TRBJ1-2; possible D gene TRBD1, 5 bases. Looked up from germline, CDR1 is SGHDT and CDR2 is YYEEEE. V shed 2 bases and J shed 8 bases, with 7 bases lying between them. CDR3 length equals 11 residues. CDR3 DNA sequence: TGTGCCAGCAGCTTCCGGGGGGGCTACACCTTC. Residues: CASSFRGGYTF.

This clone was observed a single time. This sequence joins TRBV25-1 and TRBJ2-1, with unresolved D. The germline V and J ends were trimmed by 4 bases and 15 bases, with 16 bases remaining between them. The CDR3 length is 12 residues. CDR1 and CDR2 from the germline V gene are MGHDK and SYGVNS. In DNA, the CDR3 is TGTGCCAGCAGTGGGTCAGGCCCGGCTGGGTTCTTC. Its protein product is CASSGSGPAGFF.

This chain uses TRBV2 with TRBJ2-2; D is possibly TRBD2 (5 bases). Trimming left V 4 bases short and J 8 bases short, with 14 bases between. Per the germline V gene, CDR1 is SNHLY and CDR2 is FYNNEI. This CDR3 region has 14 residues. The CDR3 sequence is CASSVDGGRGELFF. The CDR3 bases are TGTGCCAGCAGTGTTGACGGTGGGAGAGGGGAGCTGTTTTTT.

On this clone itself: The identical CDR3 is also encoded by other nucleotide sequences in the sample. In DNA form, the CDR3 reads TGTGCCAGCAGTTACCGGGACAGGGGGCATTACGAGCAGTACTTC. Translated, it gives CASSYRDRGHYEQYF. The genes are TRBV6-5 and TRBJ2-7, with 12 bases fitting TRBD1. Germline V CDR1 and CDR2: MNHEY, SVGAGI. The CDR3 is 15 amino acids. The trim removed 2 bases at V and 4 bases at J, leaving 3 bases unmatched.

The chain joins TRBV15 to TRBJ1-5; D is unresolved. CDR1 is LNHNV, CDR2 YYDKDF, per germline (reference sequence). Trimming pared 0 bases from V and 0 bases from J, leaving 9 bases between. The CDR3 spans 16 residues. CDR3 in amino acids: CATSRDLGNSNQPQHF. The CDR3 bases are TGTGCCACCAGCAGAGATCTCGGCAATAGCAATCAGCCCCAGCATTTT.

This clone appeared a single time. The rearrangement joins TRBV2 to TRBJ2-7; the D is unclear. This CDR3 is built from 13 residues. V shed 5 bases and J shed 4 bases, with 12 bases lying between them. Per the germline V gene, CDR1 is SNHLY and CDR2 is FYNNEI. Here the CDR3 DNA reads TGTGCCAGCAGTAACGCGTTGGGTTACGAGCAGTACTTC. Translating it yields CASSNALGYEQYF.

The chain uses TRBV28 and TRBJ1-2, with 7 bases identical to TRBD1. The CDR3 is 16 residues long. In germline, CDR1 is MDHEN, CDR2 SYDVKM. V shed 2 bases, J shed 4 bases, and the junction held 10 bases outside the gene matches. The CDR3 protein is CASSLIRGTALYGYTF. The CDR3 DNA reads TGTGCCAGCAGTTTAATACGCGGGACAGCGCTCTATGGCTACACCTTC.

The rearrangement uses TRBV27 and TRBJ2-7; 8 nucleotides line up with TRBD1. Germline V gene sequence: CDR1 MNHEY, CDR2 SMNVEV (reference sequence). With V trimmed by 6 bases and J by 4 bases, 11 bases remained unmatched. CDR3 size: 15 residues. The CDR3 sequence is CASRDLGTGNYEQYF. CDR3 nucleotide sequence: TGTGCCAGCAGGGATCTAGGGACAGGAAATTACGAGCAGTACTTC.

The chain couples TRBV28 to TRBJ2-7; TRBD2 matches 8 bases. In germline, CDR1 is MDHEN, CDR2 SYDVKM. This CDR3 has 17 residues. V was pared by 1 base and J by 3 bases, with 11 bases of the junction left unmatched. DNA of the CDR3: TGTGCCAGCAGTTTATACCCCTCCGGGGGGGCTATCTACGAGCAGTACTTC. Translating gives CASSLYPSGGAIYEQYF.

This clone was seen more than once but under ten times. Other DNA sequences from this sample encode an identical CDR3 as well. The CDR3 region has the DNA TGTGCCAGCAGTGCACAGGGGAATCAGCCCCAGCATTTT. Translation gives CASSAQGNQPQHF. V gene TRBV6-1 combines with J gene TRBJ1-5; 7 bases match TRBD1. Germline assignment: CDR1 MNHNS and CDR2 SASEGT. The length of the CDR3 is 13 residues. V dropped 4 bases and J dropped 4; count of bases not matched to a gene: 1.

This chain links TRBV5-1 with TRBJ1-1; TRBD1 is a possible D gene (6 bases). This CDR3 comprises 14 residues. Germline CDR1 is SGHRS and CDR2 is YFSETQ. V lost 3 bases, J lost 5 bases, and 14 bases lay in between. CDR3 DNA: TGCGCCAGCAGCTGGGAGGGGGGAGGAACTGAAGCTTTCTTT. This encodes CASSWEGGGTEAFF.

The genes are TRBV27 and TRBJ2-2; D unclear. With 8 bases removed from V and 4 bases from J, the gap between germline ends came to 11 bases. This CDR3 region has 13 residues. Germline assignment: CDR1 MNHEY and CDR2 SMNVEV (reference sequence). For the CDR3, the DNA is TGTGCCAGCCGGAAGGTTGGCACCGGGGAGCTGTTTTTT. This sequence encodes CASRKVGTGELFF.

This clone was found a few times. CDR3 protein: CSVRPAEAFF. CDR3 bases: TGCAGTGTACGGCCCGCAGAAGCTTTCTTT. The chain links TRBV20-1 to TRBJ1-1; D is unresolved. CDR1 DFQATT and CDR2 SNEGSKA come from the germline V gene (reference sequence). The length of the CDR3 is 10 residues. V dropped 7 bases and J dropped 8 bases, with 11 bases sitting between them.

CDR3 sequence reads: CAWSEGATGELFF. Here the CDR3 DNA reads TGTGCCTGGAGTGAGGGGGCCACCGGGGAGCTGTTTTTT. The J gene is TRBJ2-2, the V gene TRBV30; 7 bases are shared with TRBD1. The CDR3 is 13 residues long. CDR1 and CDR2 (germline): GTSNPN, SVGIG (reference sequence). The J segment lost 4 bases and the V segment lost 1 base, leaving 0 bases of the junction unmatched.

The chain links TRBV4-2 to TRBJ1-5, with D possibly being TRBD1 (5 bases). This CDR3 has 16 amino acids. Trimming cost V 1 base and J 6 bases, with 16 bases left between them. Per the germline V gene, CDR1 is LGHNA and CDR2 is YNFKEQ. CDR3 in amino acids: CASSQGELGTPQPQHF. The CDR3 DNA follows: TGTGCCAGCAGCCAAGGGGAATTGGGGACTCCTCAGCCCCAGCATTTT.

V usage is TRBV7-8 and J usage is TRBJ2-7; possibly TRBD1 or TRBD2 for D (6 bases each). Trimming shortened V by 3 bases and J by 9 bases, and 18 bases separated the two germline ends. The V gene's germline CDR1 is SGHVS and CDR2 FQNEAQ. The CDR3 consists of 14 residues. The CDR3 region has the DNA TGTGCCAGCAGCTTGGGGGGCAGCCTAGTCGTGCAGTACTTC. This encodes CASSLGGSLVVQYF.